This passage covers 17 T cell receptor beta chains from one sample sequenced in a study of cytomegalovirus exposure and HLA in healthy donors. In the PCR, 60 Vbeta and 13 Jbeta primers were used. Sequencing was performed with immunoSEQ multiplex PCR; in TCRdb, only in-frame clones are kept and a portion is missing. This table has roughly 150,000 clones, 76% appearing once. The sample taken for sequencing was PBMCs. The origin of the receptors is a woman aged 35 to 49 in good health and CMV-seronegative.

The rearrangement joins TRBV11-2 to TRBJ2-7; TRBD2 matches 15 bases. This CDR3 is 18 amino acids long. CDR1 is SGHAT, CDR2 FQNNGV, per germline. With 5 bases clipped from V and 5 bases from J, the junction kept 13 bases outside the gene matches. CDR3 amino acids: CASSPRTSGGAGSNEQYF. DNA of the CDR3: TGTGCCAGCAGCCCTCGGACTAGCGGGGGGGCCGGGAGCAACGAGCAGTACTTC.

This chain joins TRBV5-4 and TRBJ2-2, with 11 bases that match TRBD2. This CDR3 contains 15 residues. Germline CDR1 and CDR2: SGHNT and YYREEE (reference sequence). J lost 5 bases, V lost 2 bases, and 2 bases had no gene match. The CDR3 loop is CASSFASGGTGELFF. Here the CDR3 DNA reads TGTGCCAGCAGCTTTGCTAGCGGGGGGACCGGGGAGCTGTTTTTT.

This clone was seen a handful of times. The J gene is TRBJ1-5, the V gene TRBV18; D is uncertain. The CDR3 loop spans 14 amino acids. Per germline, CDR1 KGHSH and CDR2 LQKENI. V gave up 2 bases and J gave up 12 bases, with 17 bases separating them. This chain's CDR3 is CASSPTNFGGRQHF. CDR3 coding DNA: TGTGCCAGCTCACCAACCAACTTTGGCGGGCGCCAGCATTTT. Full variable domain (remainder filled in from reference TRBV18 and TRBJ1-5): NAGVMQNPRHLVRRRGQEARLRCSPMKGHSHVYWYRQLPEEGLKFMVYLQKENIIDESGMPKERFSAEFPKEGPSILRIQQVVRGDSAAYFCASSPTNFGGRQHFGDGTRLSIL.

V and J are TRBV9 and TRBJ2-3; D is uncertain. The CDR3 runs 15 residues. Trimming took 0 bases from V and 4 from J, leaving 12 bases between them. Per germline, CDR1 SGDLS and CDR2 YYNGEE. The CDR3: CASSVGLVDPDTQYF. CDR3 sequence (DNA): TGTGCCAGCAGCGTAGGTCTAGTAGACCCAGATACGCAGTATTTT.

For this clone: The sample holds other DNA sequences that translate to the same CDR3. This sequence joins TRBV18 and TRBJ1-1, with TRBD1 as a possible D gene (5 bases). The CDR3 contains 15 residues. With 0 bases removed from V and 1 base from J, the gap between germline ends came to 9 bases. CDR1 is KGHSH, CDR2 LQKENI, per germline. CDR3 amino acids: CASSPPAGRNTEAFF. The CDR3 coding sequence is TGTGCCAGCTCACCACCGGCAGGGCGGAACACTGAAGCTTTCTTT. Combining the CDR3 with reference TRBV18 and TRBJ1-1 gives the whole variable domain NAGVMQNPRHLVRRRGQEARLRCSPMKGHSHVYWYRQLPEEGLKFMVYLQKENIIDESGMPKERFSAEFPKEGPSILRIQQVVRGDSAAYFCASSPPAGRNTEAFFGQGTRLTVV.

The V gene is TRBV23-1, the J gene TRBJ1-2, with D unclear. TRBV23-1 is annotated as an ORF whose role is uncertain. V lost 0 bases and J lost 7, with 12 bases in between. This CDR3 region has 14 residues. DNA of the CDR3: TGCGCCAGCAGTCAATCGTTGAGTGACTGTGGCTACACCTTC. It specifies CASSQSLSDCGYTF.

The chain carries TRBV18 and TRBJ2-7; 12 positions match TRBD2. V dropped 3 bases and J dropped 6; count of bases not matched to a gene: 9. The CDR3 extends over 16 amino acids. In germline, CDR1 is KGHSH, CDR2 LQKENI. The CDR3, as DNA: TGTGCCAGCTCACCTCCCGGGACTAGCGGGCGGGTCGAGCAGTACTTC. Residues: CASSPPGTSGRVEQYF.

The V and J genes are TRBV7-9 and TRBJ1-5; no clear D gene. Per the germline V gene, CDR1 is SEHNR and CDR2 is FQNEAQ (reference sequence). V shed 4 bases and J shed 3 bases, with 13 bases lying between them. The CDR3 totals 15 residues. The CDR3 bases are TGTGCCAGCAGCTCTTCCGGGAGCCACAATCAGCCCCAGCATTTT. Its translation: CASSSSGSHNQPQHF.

The chain has TRBV11-3 and TRBJ1-6, with unresolved D. V was cut by 5 bases and J by 7 bases, with 9 bases left in between. There are 13 residues in the CDR3. Germline V lookup: CDR1 SGHNT, CDR2 YENEEA. The DNA for the CDR3 is TGTGCCAGCAGCGCCGACGGGAATTCACCCCTCCACTTT. Residues: CASSADGNSPLHF. Full variable domain (rest looked up from reference TRBV11-3 and TRBJ1-6): EAGVVQSPRYKIIEKKQPVAFWCNPISGHNTLYWYLQNLGQGPELLIRYENEEAVDDSQLPKDRFSAERLKGVDSTLKIQPAELGDSAVYLCASSADGNSPLHFGNGTRLTVT.

Concerning this clone: The junction departs from germline at one end; a sequencing error may be responsible. The chain employs TRBV5-1 and TRBJ1-1, with a weak D call TRBD1 (6 bases). CDR1 and CDR2 (germline): SGHRS, YFSETQ. The CDR3 totals 13 residues. Here the CDR3 DNA reads TGCGCCAGCAGCTTGGGGGGGGGCACTGAAGCTTCCTTT. Amino acid sequence: CASSLGGGTEASF.

The chain uses TRBV20-1 and TRBJ2-7, with D maybe TRBD1 (6 bases). Trimming removed 6 bases at V and 5 bases at J, with 11 bases between. The CDR3 contains 11 residues. CDR1 is DFQATT and CDR2 is SNEGSKA in the germline V gene (reference sequence). DNA of the CDR3: TGCAGTGCCGATACAGGGAACGAGCAGTACTTC. Amino acid sequence: CSADTGNEQYF.

The chain links TRBV5-1 to TRBJ2-7; D remains unclear. V gave up 0 bases and J gave up 3 bases, with 4 bases separating them. Germline V lookup: CDR1 SGHRS, CDR2 YFSETQ. The CDR3 consists of 12 residues. CDR3 nucleotide sequence: TGCGCCAGCAGCTTGGGAGTCTACGAGCAGTACTTC. As protein: CASSLGVYEQYF.

The chain links TRBV4-2 to TRBJ2-5; D remains unclear. The CDR3 sequence is 15 residues long. The V gene lost 0 bases and the J gene lost 4 bases, with 12 bases spanning the gap. Germline V CDR1 and CDR2: LGHNA, YNFKEQ. CDR3 nucleotides: TGTGCCAGCAGCCAAGAGCAGCGCAGCAGAGAGACCCAGTACTTC. It codes for CASSQEQRSRETQYF.

The J gene is TRBJ1-2, the V gene TRBV11-2, with 7 bases fitting TRBD1. CDR3 length: 14 amino acids. Germline V CDR1 and CDR2: SGHAT, FQNNGV. Trimming removed 6 bases from V and 2 bases from J; junction bases left unmatched: 6. The CDR3 spells CASSYLGQNYGYTF. As DNA, the CDR3 is TGTGCCAGCAGTTACCTGGGACAGAACTATGGCTACACCTTC.

Comment on this clone: The junction does not match germline at one end; this may be a read error. V gene TRBV7-9 combines with J gene TRBJ2-5; 8 bases map to TRBD2. Germline V lookup: CDR1 SEHNR, CDR2 FQNEAQ (reference sequence). This CDR3 region has 15 residues. The CDR3, as DNA: TGTTCCAGCAGCTTTCTCCGGGGGGGCTCGGAGACCCAGTACTTC. It codes for CSSSFLRGGSETQYF.

The chain links TRBV28 to TRBJ2-7, with 7 bases lining up with TRBD1. V shed 3 bases, J shed 7 bases, and the junction held 6 bases outside the gene matches. Per germline, CDR1 MDHEN and CDR2 SYDVKM. The CDR3 sequence is 13 residues long. CDR3 amino acids: CASSFRDRWEQYF. The DNA for the CDR3 is TGTGCCAGCAGTTTCCGGGACAGATGGGAGCAGTACTTC.

The gene calls are TRBV4-1 and TRBJ1-2; D perhaps matches TRBD1 (5 bases). CDR3 length: 16 residues. Germline lookup yields CDR1 MGHRA and CDR2 YSYEKL. Trimming took 1 base from V and 3 from J, leaving 15 bases between them. CDR3 residues: CASSQGRGAKYYGYTF. CDR3 nucleotide sequence: TGCGCCAGCAGCCAAGGAAGGGGCGCTAAGTACTATGGCTACACCTTC.